These T cell receptor beta chains were read from a single sample in a study of blood T cell repertoires in COVID-19. The assay was immunoSEQ multiplex PCR, and TCRdb's table has in-frame clones only and misses some. The data show 200,000 to 250,000 clones, 88% seen once. Sequencing used peripheral blood. All receptors derive from a woman aged 55 to 70 with acute or convalescent COVID-19. The CDR3 runs from the conserved cysteine through the conserved F or W. D genes are given only for firm matches. Only part of the rows carry a size: once, few, many, or a class if the clone is expanded.

V,size,J,D,DNA,CDR3
TRBV28,.,TRBJ1-1,.,TGTGCCAGCAGTCTAGACACTGAAGCTTTCTTT,CASSLDTEAFF
TRBV3-1/TRBV3-2,.,TRBJ1-1,TRBD1,TGTGCCAGCAGTCAGGACAGGGGGGTTCTAAGGGCTTTCTTT,CASSQDRGVLRAFF
TRBV2,.,TRBJ2-2,TRBD1,TGTGCCAGCAGGGTTCAGGGGGTATCCACCGGGGAGCTGTTTTTT,CASRVQGVSTGELFF
TRBV11-2,.,TRBJ1-5,.,TGTGCCAGCAGCTTAAGGGCAGGGGGCAATCAGCCCCAGCATTTT,CASSLRAGGNQPQHF
TRBV29-1,.,TRBJ2-7,.,TGCAGCGGCCGGACAAGCAACGAGCAGTACTTC,CSGRTSNEQYF
TRBV7-8,.,TRBJ1-4,.,TGTGCCAGCAGCTTAGATGCAGGAAGTGGTGAAAAACTGTTTTTT,CASSLDAGSGEKLFF
TRBV27,.,TRBJ1-1,.,TGTGCCAGCAGTTTTCGGGGGGAGTACACTGAAGCTTTCTTT,CASSFRGEYTEAFF
TRBV5-4,.,TRBJ1-2,.,TGTGCCAGCAGCTTGACAGGGTTGAACTATGGCTACACCTTC,CASSLTGLNYGYTF
TRBV5-5,.,TRBJ2-5,TRBD2,TGTGCCAGCAGCTTTCCGGGGGGGCAAGAGACCCAGTACTTC,CASSFPGGQETQYF
TRBV25-1,.,TRBJ1-4,.,TGTGCCAGCAGTGGAACCGGGACACGTTATGAAAAACTGTTTTTT,CASSGTGTRYEKLFF
TRBV28,once,TRBJ2-7,TRBD2,TGTGCCAGCAGTTCAGGCGCCGGGACCTCGGGGGGGTACTTC,CASSSGAGTSGGYF
TRBV6-5,.,TRBJ1-2,.,TGTGCCAGCAGTAAGACAGTTGGGGATGGCTACACCTTC,CASSKTVGDGYTF
TRBV5-1,.,TRBJ2-2,TRBD2,TGCGCCAGCAGCTTGAGAGCGGGGGGTACCACCGGGGAGCTGTTTTTT,CASSLRAGGTTGELFF
TRBV10-3,.,TRBJ2-5,TRBD1,TGTGCCATCAGTGGATTCGACAGGGGCCAAGAGACCCAGTACTTC,CAISGFDRGQETQYF
TRBV7-9,.,TRBJ1-2,.,TGTGCCAGCAGCCCTCACTCTACACAGGGTAACTATGGCTACACCTTC,CASSPHSTQGNYGYTF
TRBV19,.,TRBJ2-5,.,TGTGCCAGTAGTACCGGTTGGGAGCGAGAGACCCAGTACTTC,CASSTGWERETQYF
TRBV18,once,TRBJ1-5,TRBD1,TGTGCCAGCTCGGTTGACAGGGCTGGGCAGCCCCAGCATTTT,CASSVDRAGQPQHF
TRBV30,once,TRBJ2-3,.,TGTGCCTGGACCCGTGGGGGGTTAGATACGCAGTATTTT,CAWTRGGLDTQYF
TRBV27,few,TRBJ2-6,TRBD1,TGTGCCAGCAAAGGACAGGGGACTGGGGCCAACGTCCTGACTTTC,CASKGQGTGANVLTF
TRBV3-1/TRBV3-2,.,TRBJ1-2,.,TGTGCCAGCAGCCAAGACAGGGATTATGGCTACACCTTC,CASSQDRDYGYTF
TRBV24-1,.,TRBJ1-5,.,TGTGCCACCAGTGACCCTAGTCCAAGGAGGGGTAGCAATCAGCCCCAGCATTTT,CATSDPSPRRGSNQPQHF
TRBV27,.,TRBJ2-7,TRBD1,TGTGCCAGCAGTTTAACAGGGGGTGGAATCTACGAGCAGTACTTC,CASSLTGGGIYEQYF
TRBV4-2,once,TRBJ1-4,.,TGTGCCAGCAGCCAAGAGGCCGTCGGGGTAATGGGTGAAAAACTGTTTTTT,CASSQEAVGVMGEKLFF
TRBV4-1,.,TRBJ2-1,TRBD2,TGCGCCAGCAGCCAAGATGGGACTAGCGGCCACAATGAGCAGTTCTTC,CASSQDGTSGHNEQFF
TRBV28,.,TRBJ1-2,.,TGTGCCAGCAGCTTAAACCCAGGACAGAACTATGGCTACACCTTC,CASSLNPGQNYGYTF
TRBV6-6,.,TRBJ1-3,TRBD1,TGTGCCAGCATTCATGACAGGGGATTCTCTGGAAACACCATATATTTT,CASIHDRGFSGNTIYF
TRBV9,.,TRBJ2-3,.,TGTGCCAGCAGCGCATTCACAGGACCCGCCACAGATACGCAGTATTTT,CASSAFTGPATDTQYF
TRBV7-2,.,TRBJ2-1,TRBD2,TGTGCCAGCAGCTCTCGACTAGCGGGCCTAGAGGCGGGTGAGCAGTTCTTC,CASSSRLAGLEAGEQFF
TRBV30,.,TRBJ1-5,.,TGTGCCTGGAGTGCGGGTCAGATTTATAGCAATCAGCCCCAGCATTTT,CAWSAGQIYSNQPQHF
TRBV5-6,.,TRBJ2-7,.,TGTGCCAGCGGACACTTCTTGCCGCTTACCTACGAGCAGTACTTC,CASGHFLPLTYEQYF
TRBV25-1,.,TRBJ2-3,.,TGTGCCAGCAGTGAATATAAGGTGGCGGGGGATACGCAGTATTTT,CASSEYKVAGDTQYF
TRBV5-1,.,TRBJ2-2,TRBD1,TGCGCCAGCAGCCGGGACAGTGGAGCTACCGGGGAGCTGTTTTTT,CASSRDSGATGELFF
TRBV28,once,TRBJ1-5,.,TGTGCCAGCAGTTTATCGGGGGGAAGTAGCAATCAGCCCCAGCATTTT,CASSLSGGSSNQPQHF
TRBV28,.,TRBJ2-7,.,TGTGCCAGCAGTTACCCGAAGACAGGCATTCCCTACGAGCAGTACTTC,CASSYPKTGIPYEQYF
TRBV18,.,TRBJ1-5,TRBD1,TGTGCCAGCTCATCCGGGACAGGGGAAAATCAGCCCCAGCATTTT,CASSSGTGENQPQHF
TRBV6-1,.,TRBJ2-1,.,TGTGCCAGCAGTGAAACAGGGCGGCTTGAGCAGTTCTTC,CASSETGRLEQFF
TRBV7-2,.,TRBJ1-1,.,TGTGCCAGCAGCTTAGACGGCCAGGACACTGAAGCTTTCTTT,CASSLDGQDTEAFF
TRBV9,.,TRBJ2-1,.,TGTGCCAGCAGCGTAGCAACTGGCTCCTACAATGAGCAGTTCTTC,CASSVATGSYNEQFF
TRBV6-1,.,TRBJ2-7,.,TGTGCCAGCAGTGAACCCCGCAGGGCACCCTACGAGCAGTACTTC,CASSEPRRAPYEQYF
TRBV29-1,.,TRBJ2-5,TRBD1,TGCAGCGTCGCTCGGTCGACAGGGGAGGAGACCCAGTACTTC,CSVARSTGEETQYF
TRBV5-1,.,TRBJ1-4,.,TGCGCCAGCAGCTTGTCCATCGGGAATGAAAAACTGTTTTTT,CASSLSIGNEKLFF
TRBV7-9,.,TRBJ1-2,TRBD1,TGTGCCAGCAGCTTGCGGACAGGGGGCTATGGCTACACCTTC,CASSLRTGGYGYTF
TRBV6-6,.,TRBJ1-6,.,TGTGCCAGCAGCCCCGTGGAGAGCTCCTATAATTCACCCCTCCACTTT,CASSPVESSYNSPLHF
TRBV18,.,TRBJ1-1,.,TGTGCCAGCTCCGATAGACAGAGCATGAACACTGAAGCTTTCTTT,CASSDRQSMNTEAFF
TRBV30,.,TRBJ2-1,TRBD2,TGTGCCTGGAGTGTTCTAGCGGGAGGATACAATGAGCAGTTCTTC,CAWSVLAGGYNEQFF
TRBV7-9,.,TRBJ1-4,.,TGTGCCACCATAAGTCCCGGAGGACGGAATGAAAAACTGTTTTTT,CATISPGGRNEKLFF